What follows are 23 T cell receptor beta chains derived from one specimen sequenced in a study of human T cells and chemical hapten exposure. The time point is: patch test 1, 2 weeks after DPC sensitization. As for treatment: therapeutic diphenylcyclopropenone sensitization with weekly scalp DPC. MiXCR, run by TCRdb on the RACE reads, gives a single entry per CDR3 protein. Here the sample spans tens of thousands of distinct CDR3 sequences, about 12% being singletons. This specimen was whole blood, taken in connection with sensitization to the hapten diphenylcyclopropenone (DPC). The receptor source for this set is a woman aged 55-69 years with alopecia areata. Some clones in this sample may be carry-over from other donors' samples.

This clonotype showed up just a few times. The chain recombines TRBV12-3 or TRBV12-4 with TRBJ2-7; the match to TRBD1 covers 9 bases. The CDR3 length is 16 residues. V shed 2 bases, J shed 0 bases, and the junction held 5 bases outside the gene matches. Here the CDR3 reads CASSLMGQGLSYEQYF. The CDR3 coding sequence is TGTGCCAGCAGTTTAATGGGACAGGGCCTCTCCTACGAGCAGTACTTC.

This clonotype was found many times. CDR3 sequence: CATGQADNEQFF. The CDR3 DNA sequence: TGTGCCACCGGACAGGCCGATAATGAGCAGTTCTTC. The chain links TRBV10-3 to TRBJ2-1; 7 bases align to TRBD1. J lost 7 bases, V lost 10 bases, and 7 bases had no gene match. This CDR3 has 12 residues. The germline CDR1 and CDR2 sequences are ENHRY and SYGVKD.

This clonotype was detected many times. The chain is built from TRBV30 and TRBJ2-4; 7 nucleotides match TRBD1. The germline gives CDR1 GTSNPN, CDR2 SVGIG (reference sequence). The V and J ends lost 8 bases and 5 bases, in that order; junction bases with no gene match: 6. The CDR3 contains 12 residues. This CDR3 reads CALRDRENIQYF. The CDR3 nucleotides read TGTGCCCTACGGGACAGAGAAAACATTCAGTACTTC.

This chain links TRBV4-1 with TRBJ2-1; D is ambiguous. CDR1 and CDR2 from the germline V gene are MGHRA and YSYEKL. The length of the CDR3 is 15 residues. Trimming took off 0 bases at V and 0 bases at J, with 6 bases between the two ends. The CDR3 is CASSQDGNSYNEQFF. CDR3 DNA sequence: TGCGCCAGCAGCCAAGACGGCAACTCCTACAATGAGCAGTTCTTC.

This clonotype appeared many times. The V call is TRBV7-2, the J call TRBJ1-2; no firm D call. Trimming removed 4 bases at V and 2 bases at J, with 11 bases between. The germline CDR1 and CDR2 sequences are SGHTA and FQGNSA. The CDR3 length is 14 residues. The CDR3 DNA follows: TGTGCCAGCAGCTCCAGGCTTAGCAACTATGGCTACACCTTC. This gives the protein CASSSRLSNYGYTF. The full variable domain, rest sourced from reference TRBV7-2 and TRBJ1-2, is GAGVSQSPSNKVTEKGKDVELRCDPISGHTALYWYRQSLGQGLEFLIYFQGNSAPDKSGLPSDRFSAERTGGSVSTLTIQRTQQEDSAVYLCASSSRLSNYGYTFGSGTRLTVV.

This sequence joins TRBV5-5 and TRBJ1-2; D is possibly TRBD1 (5 bases). Germline CDR1 SGHKS, CDR2 YYEKEE (reference sequence). This CDR3 region has 13 residues. Trimming took 1 base from V and 2 from J, leaving 6 bases between them. The CDR3 DNA reads TGTGCCAGCAGCTTGTGGGGGAACTATGGCTACACCTTC. It translates to CASSLWGNYGYTF. Combining the CDR3 with reference TRBV5-5 and TRBJ1-2 gives the whole variable domain DAGVTQSPTHLIKTRGQQVTLRCSPISGHKSVSWYQQVLGQGPQFIFQYYEKEERGRGNFPDRFSARQFPNYSSELNVNALLLGDSALYLCASSLWGNYGYTFGSGTRLTVV.

This clonotype was counted many times. This chain uses TRBV20-1 with TRBJ2-3; the match to TRBD1 covers 8 bases. The ends lost 5 bases at V and 9 bases at J; junction bases unmatched: 10. The CDR3 is made up of 13 amino acids. Germline values: CDR1 DFQATT, CDR2 SNEGSKA (reference sequence). The CDR3 DNA reads TGCAGTGCTCCACCCCAGACAGGGGAGACGCAGTATTTT. It encodes CSAPPQTGETQYF.

The V and J genes are TRBV7-8 and TRBJ1-1; D might be TRBD1 (5 bases). Germline V gene lookup returns CDR1 SGHVS and CDR2 FQNEAQ. CDR3 length equals 11 residues. Between the trimmed V and J ends, which lost 4 bases and 6 bases, there was a span of 6 bases. CDR3 loop: CASSSRAEAFF. For the CDR3, the DNA is TGTGCCAGCAGCTCCAGGGCTGAAGCTTTCTTT.

The rearrangement joins TRBV9 to TRBJ1-5; the D is unclear. This CDR3 has 14 residues. Trimming cost V 2 bases and J 3 bases, with 9 bases left between them. Germline V lookup: CDR1 SGDLS, CDR2 YYNGEE. CDR3 DNA: TGTGCCAGCAGCGTCCTCCCCTCCAATCAGCCCCAGCATTTT. Protein product: CASSVLPSNQPQHF.

In its sample, this clonotype was seen a few times. The V call is TRBV7-3, the J call TRBJ2-3; no firm D call. This CDR3 comprises 12 residues. Trimming removed 6 bases at V and 0 bases at J, with 4 bases between. Germline V gene data show CDR1 as SGHTA and CDR2 as FQGTGA. The chain's CDR3 is CASSISTDTQYF. Here the CDR3 DNA reads TGTGCCAGCAGTATCAGCACAGATACGCAGTATTTT.

This clonotype was seen many times. V is TRBV6-6 and J is TRBJ2-3; the D is unclear. Germline V gene lookup returns CDR1 MNHNY and CDR2 SVGAGI (reference sequence). This CDR3 is 13 amino acids long. Trimming removed 7 bases from V and 2 bases from J, with 10 bases in between. The CDR3 here is CASTTADTDTQYF. In nucleotides, the CDR3 is TGTGCCAGCACCACCGCGGACACAGATACGCAGTATTTT.

The V and J genes are TRBV30 and TRBJ2-7, with unresolved D. The V and J ends lost 0 bases and 4 bases respectively, with 10 bases between them. Germline-derived CDR1 and CDR2 are GTSNPN and SVGIG (reference sequence). This CDR3 has 13 residues. The CDR3 region is CAWSVQHGYEQYF. CDR3 bases: TGTGCCTGGAGTGTTCAACATGGGTACGAGCAGTACTTC.

This clonotype was picked up a small number of times. The chain employs TRBV2 and TRBJ1-5; tentative D call: TRBD1 (5 bases). This CDR3 comprises 14 residues. Germline V lookup: CDR1 SNHLY, CDR2 FYNNEI. Trimming stripped 6 bases from V and 0 bases from J, with 9 bases between. CDR3 sequence reads: CASSRDSSNQPQHF. The CDR3, as DNA: TGTGCCAGCAGCCGGGACTCTAGCAATCAGCCCCAGCATTTT.

Only a few counts were recorded for this clonotype. The chain joins TRBV7-2 to TRBJ1-1; TRBD1 is a possible D gene (5 bases). With 0 bases removed from V and 2 bases from J, the gap between germline ends came to 10 bases. Germline V gene data show CDR1 as SGHTA and CDR2 as FQGNSA. The CDR3 spans 15 residues. CDR3 DNA sequence: TGTGCCAGCAGCTTAGCGATGGGGACCAACACTGAAGCTTTCTTT. As protein: CASSLAMGTNTEAFF.

V usage is TRBV18 and J usage is TRBJ1-1, with D tentatively TRBD1 (6 bases). Germline CDR1 is KGHSH and CDR2 is LQKENI. The V gene lost 3 bases and the J gene lost 1 base, with 12 bases spanning the gap. The CDR3 covers 15 residues. The CDR3 protein is CASSPQGNGNTEAFF. DNA for the CDR3: TGTGCCAGCTCACCCCAGGGGAATGGGAACACTGAAGCTTTCTTT.

This clonotype was seen a handful of times. V is TRBV3-1 and J is TRBJ2-1, with 8 bases fitting TRBD1. This CDR3 spans 14 amino acids. In germline, CDR1 is LGHDT, CDR2 YNNKEL (reference sequence). Germline trimming cut 3 bases from V and 5 bases from J; bases unmatched to any gene: 3. CDR3 region: CASSQHRGDNEQFF. The CDR3 DNA sequence: TGTGCCAGCAGCCAGCACAGGGGGGACAATGAGCAGTTCTTC.

This clonotype was seen only a few times. The rearrangement joins TRBV10-2 to TRBJ2-7; TRBD2 agrees at 14 bases. V lost 11 bases and J lost 4; bases outside the gene matches: 10. The germline V gene has CDR1 WSHSY and CDR2 SAAADI. The CDR3 has 15 amino acids. Here the CDR3 DNA reads TGCGCCGGAAGCCCGGGACTAGCGGGGGTTTACGAGCAGTACTTC. Protein: CAGSPGLAGVYEQYF.

The V and J genes are TRBV30 and TRBJ2-7; D gene ambiguous. CDR3 length: 12 amino acids. The germline V gene encodes CDR1 GTSNPN and CDR2 SVGIG (reference sequence). The germline V and J ends were trimmed by 3 bases and 2 bases, with 8 bases remaining between them. The CDR3 loop is CAWRDATYEQYF. CDR3 nucleotide sequence: TGTGCCTGGAGGGACGCTACCTACGAGCAGTACTTC.

The sample holds many counts of this clonotype. This sequence joins TRBV6-6 and TRBJ1-1; 11 bases match TRBD1. V lost 0 bases and J lost 4; bases outside the gene matches: 7. The CDR3 extends over 17 amino acids. CDR1 is MNHNY, CDR2 SVGAGI, per germline (reference sequence). The CDR3 protein is CASSYSRTGGAGTEAFF. The CDR3 DNA reads as TGTGCCAGCAGTTACTCGAGGACAGGGGGCGCGGGCACTGAAGCTTTCTTT.

This clonotype has just a few counts. The V and J genes are TRBV7-8 and TRBJ1-5, with D perhaps matching TRBD1 (5 bases). The ends were cut back, 5 bases at V and 5 bases at J, with 13 bases in the middle. Germline V gene sequence: CDR1 SGHVS, CDR2 FQNEAQ. CDR3 length: 14 amino acids. CDR3 in amino acids: CASSPRRGDQPQHF. CDR3 sequence (DNA): TGTGCCAGCAGCCCCCGGCGGGGGGATCAGCCCCAGCATTTT.

CDR3 sequence: CSAATTAGNQPQHF. The CDR3 bases are TGCAGTGCAGCCACGACAGCCGGCAATCAGCCCCAGCATTTT. This chain joins TRBV20-1 and TRBJ1-5; D perhaps matches TRBD1 (5 bases). Germline values: CDR1 DFQATT, CDR2 SNEGSKA (reference sequence). CDR3 size: 14 residues. V lost 6 bases to trimming and J lost 2 bases, with 14 bases between them.

This clonotype occurred a few times. The chain couples TRBV12-5 to TRBJ2-1; TRBD2 matches at 9 bases. Trimming at V came to 6 bases and at J to 0 bases, leaving 0 bases not matched to a gene. The CDR3 extends over 14 amino acids. Germline-derived CDR1 and CDR2 are LGHNT and FRNRAP. This CDR3 reads CASGTSGSYNEQFF. In DNA, the CDR3 is TGTGCTAGTGGGACTAGCGGCTCCTACAATGAGCAGTTCTTC.

This clonotype was seen more than once but under ten times. The J gene is TRBJ1-6, the V gene TRBV6-5; 7 bases agree with TRBD1. Germline V lookup: CDR1 MNHEY, CDR2 SVGAGI. With 4 bases clipped from V and 6 bases from J, the junction kept 3 bases outside the gene matches. The CDR3 is made up of 14 amino acids. The CDR3 sequence: CASSFRDSNSPLHF. The CDR3, as DNA: TGTGCCAGCAGTTTCCGGGACAGTAATTCACCCCTCCACTTT.